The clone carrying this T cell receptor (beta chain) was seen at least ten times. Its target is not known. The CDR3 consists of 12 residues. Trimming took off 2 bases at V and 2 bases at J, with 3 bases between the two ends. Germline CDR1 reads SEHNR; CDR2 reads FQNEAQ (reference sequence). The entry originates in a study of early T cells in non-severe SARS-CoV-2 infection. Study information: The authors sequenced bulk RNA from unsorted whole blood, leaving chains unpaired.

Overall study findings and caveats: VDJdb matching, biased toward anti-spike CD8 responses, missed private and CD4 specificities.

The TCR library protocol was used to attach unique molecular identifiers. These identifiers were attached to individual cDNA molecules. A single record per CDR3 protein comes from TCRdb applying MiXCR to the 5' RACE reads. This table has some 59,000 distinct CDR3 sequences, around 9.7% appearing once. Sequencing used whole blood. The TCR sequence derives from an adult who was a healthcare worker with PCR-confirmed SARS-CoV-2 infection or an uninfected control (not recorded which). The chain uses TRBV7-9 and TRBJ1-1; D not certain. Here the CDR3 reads CASSLSNTEAFF. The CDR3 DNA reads TGTGCCAGCAGCTTAAGTAACACTGAAGCTTTCTTT.